Listed below are T cell receptor beta chains from one sample, sequenced in a study of T cells in Graves' hyperthyroidism and ophthalmopathy. TCRdb re-called the multiplex PCR reads through MiXCR, storing one row per CDR3 protein. This table has a few hundred thousand distinct CDR3 sequences, 15% to 18% appearing once. The sequencing input was blood. These TCRs come from a woman in her twenties or thirties with Graves' hyperthyroidism. Both conserved end residues are part of each CDR3. Fields, in order: clone size, D gene, V gene, J gene, CDR3 DNA, CDR3 protein. D genes are given only for firm matches. Not all rows give a size; the values are once, few, many and, for expanded clones, a class.

size: many
D: NA
V: TRBV3-1
J: TRBJ1-2
DNA: TGTGCCAGCAGCCCCGCCCCGGGATATGGCTACACCTTC
CDR3: CASSPAPGYGYTF

size: many
D: TRBD1
V: TRBV12-3/TRBV12-4
J: TRBJ1-2
DNA: TGTGCCAGCAGCCGGACAGGGTATGGCTACACCTTC
CDR3: CASSRTGYGYTF

size: many
D: NA
V: TRBV11-2
J: TRBJ2-3
DNA: TGTGCCAGCAGCTTAGAGGTCGGGCGCACAGATACGCAGTATTTT
CDR3: CASSLEVGRTDTQYF

size: few
D: NA
V: TRBV27
J: TRBJ1-2
DNA: TGTGCCAGCAGTAAAACAAGAATCTATGGCTACACCTTC
CDR3: CASSKTRIYGYTF

size: NA
D: TRBD1
V: TRBV2
J: TRBJ1-5
DNA: TGTGCCAGCAGTGAGCAGGGGGAAGGCCAGCCCCAGCATTTT
CDR3: CASSEQGEGQPQHF

size: few
D: NA
V: TRBV11-2
J: TRBJ2-2
DNA: TGTGCCAGCAGCTTATCGATCGGGGGAGCCCCCGGGGAGCTGTTTTTT
CDR3: CASSLSIGGAPGELFF

size: NA
D: TRBD2
V: TRBV5-5
J: TRBJ2-1
DNA: TGTGCCAGCAGCTTGGCCACTAGCGGGAGGGCCTCGTACAATGAGCGGTTCTTC
CDR3: CASSLATSGRASYNERFF

size: many
D: TRBD2
V: TRBV28
J: TRBJ2-1
DNA: TGTGCCAGCAGTTTGTTCGGGACTAGTTTGAATGAGCAGTTCTTC
CDR3: CASSLFGTSLNEQFF

size: many
D: NA
V: TRBV6-5
J: TRBJ2-7
DNA: TGTGCCAGCAGTTACGCTCCGGATTCCTACGAGCAGTACTTC
CDR3: CASSYAPDSYEQYF

size: few
D: TRBD2
V: TRBV27
J: TRBJ2-1
DNA: TGTGCCAGCAGTTTATTGGGACTAGCGGCCGATGAGCAGTTCTTC
CDR3: CASSLLGLAADEQFF

size: NA
D: TRBD1
V: TRBV5-1
J: TRBJ1-4
DNA: TGCGCCAGCAGCTTGACAAACCCGGGACAGGGGGATGAAAAACTGTTTTTT
CDR3: CASSLTNPGQGDEKLFF

size: few
D: NA
V: TRBV24-1
J: TRBJ2-2
DNA: TGTGCCACCAGTGATTTGACGGGAGTCGGAACCGGGGAGCTGTTTTTT
CDR3: CATSDLTGVGTGELFF

size: many
D: TRBD2
V: TRBV10-3
J: TRBJ2-1
DNA: TGTGCCATCAGAGGGGGACTAGCGGACAATGAGCAGTTCTTC
CDR3: CAIRGGLADNEQFF

size: few
D: TRBD2
V: TRBV6-6
J: TRBJ2-7
DNA: TGTGCCAGCAGTTACGAGACTAGCGGGTCTAGCTCCTACGAGCAGTACTTC
CDR3: CASSYETSGSSSYEQYF

size: NA
D: TRBD1
V: TRBV29-1
J: TRBJ2-7
DNA: TGCAGCGTTGAAGGTCTTCGACCGGGACAGGGAAGATCCTACGAGCAGTACTTC
CDR3: CSVEGLRPGQGRSYEQYF

size: many
D: NA
V: TRBV6-2/TRBV6-3
J: TRBJ2-1
DNA: TGTGCCAGCAGTTACTTCAATGAGCAGTTCTTC
CDR3: CASSYFNEQFF

size: NA
D: NA
V: TRBV7-2
J: TRBJ1-5
DNA: TGTGCCAGCAGCTTATGGGGGGATCAGCCCCAGCATTTT
CDR3: CASSLWGDQPQHF

size: few
D: TRBD1
V: TRBV2
J: TRBJ2-5
DNA: TGTGCCAGCAGGAGGACAGGGCAAGAGACCCAGTACTTC
CDR3: CASRRTGQETQYF

size: NA
D: TRBD1
V: TRBV27
J: TRBJ1-4
DNA: TGTGCCAGCAGTTCCTCAGGGGGGATAAATGAAAAACTGTTTTTT
CDR3: CASSSSGGINEKLFF

size: many
D: TRBD1
V: TRBV28
J: TRBJ1-1
DNA: TGTGCCAGCAGACTCGGACAGGGTTCTGAAGCTTTCTTT
CDR3: CASRLGQGSEAFF

size: NA
D: TRBD1
V: TRBV5-1
J: TRBJ1-1
DNA: TGCGCCAGCAGCTCGGACAGGGGATGGAACACTGAAGCTTTCTTT
CDR3: CASSSDRGWNTEAFF

size: many
D: TRBD2
V: TRBV6-1
J: TRBJ2-1
DNA: TGTGCCAGCAGTGAAGTAGATAGCGGGGGGGGGAATGAGCAGTTCTTC
CDR3: CASSEVDSGGGNEQFF

size: few
D: NA
V: TRBV27
J: TRBJ1-2
DNA: TGTGCCAGCAGTCCCATGGGGCCGTCGGCCGGCTATGGCTACACCTTC
CDR3: CASSPMGPSAGYGYTF

size: NA
D: NA
V: TRBV10-2
J: TRBJ2-2
DNA: TGCGCCAGCATGGTAGCCACCGGGGAGCTGTTTTTT
CDR3: CASMVATGELFF

size: NA
D: NA
V: TRBV12-3/TRBV12-4
J: TRBJ1-3
DNA: TGTGCCAGCAGGCCAAATCCCTCAGGATCCTCTGGAAACACCATATATTTT
CDR3: CASRPNPSGSSGNTIYF

size: NA
D: TRBD1
V: TRBV6-1
J: TRBJ1-3
DNA: TGTGCCAGCAGTGAAAACCTCGGACAGGGCAGAAACACCATATATTTT
CDR3: CASSENLGQGRNTIYF

size: many
D: NA
V: TRBV6-1
J: TRBJ2-4
DNA: TGTGCCAGCAGTAAAGGTCTCAGCATTCAGTACTTC
CDR3: CASSKGLSIQYF

size: many
D: TRBD1
V: TRBV12-3/TRBV12-4
J: TRBJ2-7
DNA: TGTGCCAGCAACCAGGGACAGGGAAGCGAGCAGTACTTC
CDR3: CASNQGQGSEQYF

size: many
D: NA
V: TRBV24-1
J: TRBJ2-2
DNA: TGTGCCACCATGGCAGGGACCGGGGAGCTGTTTTTT
CDR3: CATMAGTGELFF

size: many
D: NA
V: TRBV30
J: TRBJ2-7
DNA: TGTGCCTGGAGTGTCTGGGGTCGACTGGGCGAGCAGTACTTC
CDR3: CAWSVWGRLGEQYF

size: many
D: NA
V: TRBV7-9
J: TRBJ1-1
DNA: TGTGCCAGCAGCCGTCCGGGGATGAACACTGAAGCTTTCTTT
CDR3: CASSRPGMNTEAFF

size: NA
D: NA
V: TRBV30
J: TRBJ1-1
DNA: TGTGCCTGGAGTGTTGAGGGAGCCACTGAAGCTTTCTTT
CDR3: CAWSVEGATEAFF

size: NA
D: TRBD2
V: TRBV18
J: TRBJ2-1
DNA: TGTGCCAGCTCACCAGTGTGGAAGCGGGATAACGATGAGCAGTTCTTC
CDR3: CASSPVWKRDNDEQFF

size: many
D: TRBD2
V: TRBV20-1
J: TRBJ2-2
DNA: TGCAGTGCTAGAGAACTAGCGGGAGGGACCGGGGAGCTGTTTTTT
CDR3: CSARELAGGTGELFF

size: few
D: TRBD1
V: TRBV19
J: TRBJ1-1
DNA: TGTGCCAGCGCCTTACAGGGGGCGCGGACTGAAGCTTTCTTT
CDR3: CASALQGARTEAFF

size: once
D: NA
V: TRBV7-9
J: TRBJ2-1
DNA: TGTGCCAGCAGCCAGTACAGGGGAGCGGGTGAGCAGTTCTTC
CDR3: CASSQYRGAGEQFF

size: many
D: NA
V: TRBV7-6
J: TRBJ2-7
DNA: TGTGCCAGCAGCTTATTCCTCCGGGACAAATCCTTCTCCTACGAGCAGTACTTC
CDR3: CASSLFLRDKSFSYEQYF

size: many
D: TRBD2
V: TRBV30
J: TRBJ2-1
DNA: TGTGCCTGGAGTGTAGCGGGATTACGCAATGAGCAGTTCTTC
CDR3: CAWSVAGLRNEQFF

size: many
D: NA
V: TRBV7-9
J: TRBJ2-7
DNA: TGTGCCAGCAGCTTATGTGCAGGGACCCCTCTCTGCGAGCAGTACTTC
CDR3: CASSLCAGTPLCEQYF

size: NA
D: NA
V: TRBV5-1
J: TRBJ2-1
DNA: TGCGCCAGCAGCTTGGTACGGGAAACCTACAATGAGCAGTTCTTC
CDR3: CASSLVRETYNEQFF

size: few
D: NA
V: TRBV29-1
J: TRBJ2-5
DNA: TGCAGCGTTGTTGGCACCGTAGAGACCCAGTACTTC
CDR3: CSVVGTVETQYF

size: NA
D: NA
V: TRBV7-3
J: TRBJ2-1
DNA: TGCGCCAGCAGCCAAGGGGCCCGAGACAATGAGCAGTTCTTC
CDR3: CASSQGARDNEQFF

size: many
D: NA
V: TRBV7-9
J: TRBJ1-1
DNA: TGTGCCAGCAGCGTTAACAGAGGGACGAACACTGAAGCTTTCTTT
CDR3: CASSVNRGTNTEAFF

size: many
D: TRBD1
V: TRBV10-3
J: TRBJ1-1
DNA: TGTGCCATCGGGGACAGGGACACTGAAGCTTTCTTT
CDR3: CAIGDRDTEAFF

size: few
D: NA
V: TRBV15
J: TRBJ2-1
DNA: TGTGCCACCGGGCCCGGATTCTCCTACAATGAGCAGTTCTTC
CDR3: CATGPGFSYNEQFF

size: NA
D: NA
V: TRBV18
J: TRBJ2-6
DNA: TGTGCCAGCTCACCAGCGAACTCTGGGGCCAACGTCCTGACTTTC
CDR3: CASSPANSGANVLTF

size: NA
D: TRBD2
V: TRBV7-9
J: TRBJ2-7
DNA: TGTGCCAGCAGCCCCCCGGTGGCTAGCGGGGGACCCTACGAGCAGTACTTC
CDR3: CASSPPVASGGPYEQYF

size: NA
D: TRBD2
V: TRBV10-2
J: TRBJ2-1
DNA: TGCGCCAGCAGCAATCCCCATAGAGCTAGCGGGAGTGAAAATGAGCAGTTCTTC
CDR3: CASSNPHRASGSENEQFF

size: NA
D: TRBD2
V: TRBV9
J: TRBJ2-1
DNA: TGTGCCAGCAGCGTAGCGGGGACTAGCTCCTACAATGAGCAGTTCTTC
CDR3: CASSVAGTSSYNEQFF

size: many
D: NA
V: TRBV3-1
J: TRBJ2-7
DNA: TGTGCCAGCAGCTCCCCGGGAACCCGGAGCTCCTACGAGCAGTACTTC
CDR3: CASSSPGTRSSYEQYF

size: many
D: NA
V: TRBV12-3/TRBV12-4
J: TRBJ1-5
DNA: TGTGCCAGCAGTGTCTCTCGTAGCAATCAGCCCCAGCATTTT
CDR3: CASSVSRSNQPQHF

size: few
D: NA
V: TRBV29-1
J: TRBJ2-3
DNA: TGCAGCGTTGGGCACGGGAGAGGGACAGATACGCAGTATTTT
CDR3: CSVGHGRGTDTQYF

size: many
D: TRBD2
V: TRBV7-8
J: TRBJ2-7
DNA: TGTGCCAGCAGCCCATCACGACTAGCGGGCAAATACGAGCAGTACTTC
CDR3: CASSPSRLAGKYEQYF

size: few
D: NA
V: TRBV27
J: TRBJ2-7
DNA: TGTGCCAGCAGTCCGGGGACGGCTTATCAAGAGCAGTACTTC
CDR3: CASSPGTAYQEQYF

size: NA
D: NA
V: TRBV12-3/TRBV12-4
J: TRBJ1-2
DNA: TGTGCCAGCAGTTTGCACAGCCCTAACTATGGCTACACCTTC
CDR3: CASSLHSPNYGYTF

size: few
D: TRBD1
V: TRBV5-6
J: TRBJ1-6
DNA: TGTGCCAGCAGCATAATACAGGGGGTCGTGTCACCCCTCCACTTT
CDR3: CASSIIQGVVSPLHF

size: few
D: TRBD2
V: TRBV5-1
J: TRBJ2-7
DNA: TGCGCCAGCAGCCTACGACTAGCGGGAGGGCCGATATACTACGAGCAGTACTTC
CDR3: CASSLRLAGGPIYYEQYF

size: many
D: TRBD1
V: TRBV7-2
J: TRBJ1-2
DNA: TGTGCCAGCAGCCTGGGGACAGGACAGAACTATGGCTACACCTTC
CDR3: CASSLGTGQNYGYTF

size: many
D: NA
V: TRBV11-2
J: TRBJ2-1
DNA: TGTGCCAGCAGCTTAGTTTTCGGTTTTGCGGGGGCTGAAAGCTACAATGAGCAGTTCTTC
CDR3: CASSLVFGFAGAESYNEQFF